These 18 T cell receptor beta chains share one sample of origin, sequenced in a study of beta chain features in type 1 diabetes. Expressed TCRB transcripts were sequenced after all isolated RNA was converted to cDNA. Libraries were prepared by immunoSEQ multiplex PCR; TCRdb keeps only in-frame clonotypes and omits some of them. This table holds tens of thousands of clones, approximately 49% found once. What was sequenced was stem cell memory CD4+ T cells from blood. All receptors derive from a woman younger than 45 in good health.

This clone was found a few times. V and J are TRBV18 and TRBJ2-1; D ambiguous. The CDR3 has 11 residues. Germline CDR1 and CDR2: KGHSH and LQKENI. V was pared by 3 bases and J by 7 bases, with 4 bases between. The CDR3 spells CASSPLNEQFF. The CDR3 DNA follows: TGTGCCAGCTCACCCTTGAATGAGCAGTTCTTC.

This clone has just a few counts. CDR3 nucleotides: TGTGCCAGCAGCTATAACTTGGGCCCCTGGTACGAGCAGTACTTC. Translated: CASSYNLGPWYEQYF. The chain is built from TRBV7-9 and TRBJ2-7; D is unclear. Trimming shortened V by 4 bases and J by 4 bases, and 17 bases separated the two germline ends. This CDR3 is 15 amino acids long. CDR1 is SEHNR and CDR2 is FQNEAQ in the germline V gene (reference sequence).

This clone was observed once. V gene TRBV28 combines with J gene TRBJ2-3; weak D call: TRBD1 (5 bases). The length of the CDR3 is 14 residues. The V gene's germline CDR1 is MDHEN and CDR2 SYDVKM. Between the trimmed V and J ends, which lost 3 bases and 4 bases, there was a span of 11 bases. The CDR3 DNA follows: TGTGCCAGCAGTTTGGGGCAGGGTTCAGATACGCAGTATTTT. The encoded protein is CASSLGQGSDTQYF.

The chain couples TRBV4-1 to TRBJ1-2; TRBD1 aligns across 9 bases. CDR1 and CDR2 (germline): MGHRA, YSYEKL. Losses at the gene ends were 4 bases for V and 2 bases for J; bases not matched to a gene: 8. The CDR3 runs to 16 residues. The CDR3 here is CASSPSTGQGNYGYTF. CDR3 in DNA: TGCGCCAGCAGCCCCTCCACAGGACAGGGGAACTATGGCTACACCTTC.

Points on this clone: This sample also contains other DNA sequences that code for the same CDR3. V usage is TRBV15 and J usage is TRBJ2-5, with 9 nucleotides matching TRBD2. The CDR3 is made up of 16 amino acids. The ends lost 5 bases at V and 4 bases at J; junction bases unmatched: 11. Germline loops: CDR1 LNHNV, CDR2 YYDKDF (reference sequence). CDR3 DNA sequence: TGTGCCACCAGCCCTCCAGGGTCTAGCGGGGTAGAGACCCAGTACTTC. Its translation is CATSPPGSSGVETQYF.

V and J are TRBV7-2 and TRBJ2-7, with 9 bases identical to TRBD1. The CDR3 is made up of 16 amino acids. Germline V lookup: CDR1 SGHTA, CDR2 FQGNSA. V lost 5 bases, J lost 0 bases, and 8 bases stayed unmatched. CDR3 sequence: CASSGRGQGPSYEQYF. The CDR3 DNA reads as TGTGCCAGCAGCGGGAGGGGACAGGGTCCCTCCTACGAGCAGTACTTC.

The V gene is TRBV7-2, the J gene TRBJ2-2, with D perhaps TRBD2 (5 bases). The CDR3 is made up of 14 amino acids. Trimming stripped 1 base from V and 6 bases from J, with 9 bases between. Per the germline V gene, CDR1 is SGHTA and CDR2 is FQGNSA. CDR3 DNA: TGTGCCAGCAGCTTAGGGCGGGCGGCCGGGGAGCTGTTTTTT. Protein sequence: CASSLGRAAGELFF.

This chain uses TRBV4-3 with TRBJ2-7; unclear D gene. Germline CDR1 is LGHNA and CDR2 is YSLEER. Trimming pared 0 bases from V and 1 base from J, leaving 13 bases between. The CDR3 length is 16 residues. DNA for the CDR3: TGCGCCAGCAGCCAAGACATCGCGTATGAGTCCTACGAGCAGTACTTC. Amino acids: CASSQDIAYESYEQYF.

The DNA for the CDR3 is TGTGCCAGCAGTGAAGACCGCGGGGTCGGAAGTGCTTTCTTT. Protein sequence: CASSEDRGVGSAFF. V usage is TRBV6-1 and J usage is TRBJ1-1; D gene ambiguous. Germline values: CDR1 MNHNS, CDR2 SASEGT. Trimming left V 1 base short and J 11 bases short, with 17 bases between. CDR3 size: 14 residues.

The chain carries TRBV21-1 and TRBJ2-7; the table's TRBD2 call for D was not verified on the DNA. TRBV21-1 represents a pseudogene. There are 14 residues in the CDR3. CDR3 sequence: CASSRDYLSYEQYF. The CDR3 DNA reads TGTGCCAGCAGCAGGGACTACCTATCCTACGAGCAGTACTTC.

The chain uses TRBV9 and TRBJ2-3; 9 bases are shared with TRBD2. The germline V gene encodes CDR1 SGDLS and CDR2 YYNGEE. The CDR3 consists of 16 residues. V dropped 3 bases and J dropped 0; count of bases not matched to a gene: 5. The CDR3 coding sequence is TGTGCCAGCAGCGCCTTAGCGGGAGTAAGCACAGATACGCAGTATTTT. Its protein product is CASSALAGVSTDTQYF.

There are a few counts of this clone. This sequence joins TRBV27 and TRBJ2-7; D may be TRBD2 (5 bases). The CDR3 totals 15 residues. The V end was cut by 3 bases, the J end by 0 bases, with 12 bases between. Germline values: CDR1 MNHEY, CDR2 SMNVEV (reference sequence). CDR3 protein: CASSFRWRSSYEQYF. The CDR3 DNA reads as TGTGCCAGCAGTTTTCGGTGGAGGAGCTCCTACGAGCAGTACTTC.

The CDR3 DNA reads as TGTGCCAGCTCACCCGGACAGGGAATGGGCAATCAGCCCCAGCATTTT. Amino acids: CASSPGQGMGNQPQHF. The rearrangement uses TRBV18 and TRBJ1-5; 8 nucleotides align to TRBD1. CDR1 is KGHSH and CDR2 is LQKENI in the germline V gene. V gave up 3 bases and J gave up 2 bases; unmatched junction bases: 6. This CDR3 spans 16 amino acids.

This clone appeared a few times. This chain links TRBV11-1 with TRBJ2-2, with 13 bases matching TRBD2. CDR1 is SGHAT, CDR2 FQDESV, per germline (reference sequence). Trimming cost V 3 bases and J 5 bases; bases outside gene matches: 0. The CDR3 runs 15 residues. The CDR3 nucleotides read TGTGCCAGCAGCTTGGGACTAGCGGGAACCGGGGAGCTGTTTTTT. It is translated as CASSLGLAGTGELFF.

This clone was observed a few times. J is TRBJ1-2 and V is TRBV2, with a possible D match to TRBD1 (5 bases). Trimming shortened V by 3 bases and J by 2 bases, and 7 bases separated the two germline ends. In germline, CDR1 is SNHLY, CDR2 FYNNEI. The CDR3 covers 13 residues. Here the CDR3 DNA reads TGTGCCAGCAGTGAGGGGGGGAACTATGGCTACACCTTC. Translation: CASSEGGNYGYTF.

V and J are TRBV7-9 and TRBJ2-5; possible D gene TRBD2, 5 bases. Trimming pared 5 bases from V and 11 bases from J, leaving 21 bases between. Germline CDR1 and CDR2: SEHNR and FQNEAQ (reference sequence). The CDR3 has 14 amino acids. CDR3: CASSQGWETGEQYF. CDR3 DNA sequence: TGTGCCAGCAGCCAAGGGTGGGAAACTGGGGAGCAGTACTTC.

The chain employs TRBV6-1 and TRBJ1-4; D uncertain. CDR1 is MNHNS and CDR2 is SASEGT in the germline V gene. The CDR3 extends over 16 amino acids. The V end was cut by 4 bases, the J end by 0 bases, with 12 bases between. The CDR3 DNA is TGTGCCAGCAGTGGCGAGGGATTCGCAACTAATGAAAAACTGTTTTTT. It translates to CASSGEGFATNEKLFF.

The chain's CDR3 is CAITGAGTGDSTDTQYF. As DNA, the CDR3 is TGTGCCATCACCGGGGCGGGGACAGGGGATTCCACAGATACGCAGTATTTT. This chain links TRBV10-3 with TRBJ2-3, with 10 bases aligning to TRBD1. Germline V CDR1 and CDR2: ENHRY, SYGVKD. After removal of 7 bases from V and 2 bases from J, the junction contained 12 bases not matched to a gene. CDR3 length: 17 residues.